This T cell receptor (beta chain) was recorded in a study of T cell responses to AZD1222 COVID-19 vaccine. General study results and limits: Spike-specific TCR breadth and depth were elevated following two AZD1222 doses. Donors were largely white British and mainly female; clonal diversity was possibly underestimated.

In this sample, this clone turned up once. What it recognizes is unknown. At the DNA level, this CDR3 is encoded by other sequences in the same sample as well. Measured with immunoSEQ multiplex PCR; TCRdb has only the in-frame clones, and not every one. The sample lists some 120,000 clones; roughly 89% were seen once. Unmatched junction bases numbered 3, after V lost 4 bases and J lost 5 bases. The CDR3 extends over 12 amino acids. Germline V lookup: CDR1 SGHRS, CDR2 YFSETQ. The source was peripheral blood, collected on day 0 of AZD1222 vaccination. The rearrangement links TRBV5-1 to TRBJ2-7; 7 nucleotides line up with TRBD1. This TCR was recovered from an adult in good health. CDR3: CASSPTGDEQYF. For the CDR3, the DNA is TGCGCCAGCAGCCCCACAGGGGACGAGCAGTACTTC.